The 20 T cell receptor beta chains listed next were all sequenced from one sample in a study of CD8+ T cells in alopecia areata. Extraction of RNA preceded its reverse transcription into cDNA, which served as the sequencing template. Clones were sequenced by immunoSEQ multiplex PCR, and TCRdb holds only the in-frame ones, with some missing. The data show around 190,000 clones, with about 56% seen just once and roughly 5.3% held by the top ten. The sample comprised CD8+ T cells sorted from blood. The receptor source for this set is a human donor in good health.

The CDR3: CASSWVGTAHNEQFF. The CDR3 DNA reads TGTGCCAGCAGCTGGGTTGGGACAGCACACAATGAGCAGTTCTTC. V is TRBV13 and J is TRBJ2-1; TRBD1 aligns across 7 bases. V lost 4 bases, J lost 5 bases, and 8 bases stayed unmatched. The germline V gene has CDR1 PRHDT and CDR2 FYEKMQ (reference sequence). This CDR3 is 15 amino acids long. The variable domain in full, completed from reference TRBV13 and TRBJ2-1, reads AAGVIQSPRHLIKEKRETATLKCYPIPRHDTVYWYQQGPGQDPQFLISFYEKMQSDKGSIPDRFSAQQFSDYHSELNMSSLELGDSALYFCASSWVGTAHNEQFFGPGTRLTVL.

The rearrangement joins TRBV30 to TRBJ2-2; TRBD2 is a possible D gene (5 bases). The ends were cut back, 0 bases at V and 4 bases at J, with 12 bases in the middle. From germline, CDR1 is GTSNPN and CDR2 SVGIG (reference sequence). The CDR3 spans 15 residues. CDR3 loop: CAWSVVRVGTGELFF. CDR3 coding DNA: TGTGCCTGGAGTGTGGTGAGGGTCGGCACCGGGGAGCTGTTTTTT.

This chain uses TRBV5-1 with TRBJ1-2; 10 bases agree with TRBD1. The junction had 2 bases not matched to a gene; V was cut back by 6 bases and J by 3 bases. Germline V gene sequence: CDR1 SGHRS, CDR2 YFSETQ. This CDR3 is 13 amino acids long. The CDR3 DNA reads TGCGCCAGCAAAGGACAGGGGGACTATGGCTACACCTTC. Protein product: CASKGQGDYGYTF.

This chain links TRBV29-1 with TRBJ2-3; D could derive from TRBD1 or TRBD2 (5 bases each). The CDR3 loop spans 13 amino acids. In germline, CDR1 is SQVTM, CDR2 ANQGSEA. Trimming took 4 bases from V and 2 from J, leaving 10 bases between them. The CDR3 DNA reads as TGCAGCGTTGGGGGACCTATCACAGATACGCAGTATTTT. As protein: CSVGGPITDTQYF.

There are a few counts of this clone. V is TRBV6-5 and J is TRBJ2-4, with D perhaps matching TRBD2 (6 bases). Trimming pared 2 bases from V and 7 bases from J, leaving 15 bases between. Germline V gene sequence: CDR1 MNHEY, CDR2 SVGAGI. This CDR3 spans 15 amino acids. Written as DNA, the CDR3 is TGTGCCAGCAGTTACGGCCCGGGGGAGAGGAACATTCAGTACTTC. Protein sequence: CASSYGPGERNIQYF.

The CDR3 is CASSYSTGGAEAFF. The CDR3 coding sequence is TGTGCCAGCAGTTACTCTACAGGGGGTGCCGAAGCTTTCTTT. This rearrangement joins TRBV6-5 to TRBJ1-1; 8 nucleotides line up with TRBD1. CDR1 is MNHEY and CDR2 is SVGAGI in the germline V gene. V was clipped by 0 bases and J by 8 bases; unmatched bases: 5. The CDR3 extends over 14 amino acids.

The gene calls are TRBV9 and TRBJ1-6; the D gene is possibly TRBD1 (6 bases). The V end lost 2 bases, the J end lost 9 bases, and 12 bases lay between the germline ends. The CDR3 extends over 14 amino acids. Germline CDR1 and CDR2: SGDLS and YYNGEE. The CDR3 protein is CASSVGGRGSPLHF. As DNA, the CDR3 is TGTGCCAGCAGCGTCGGGGGGCGAGGTTCACCCCTCCACTTT.

A single count supports this clone. CDR3 nucleotide sequence: TGCGCCAGCAGCCAAGGGGCTAGCGGGGGTCATGAGCAGTTCTTC. Protein: CASSQGASGGHEQFF. V is TRBV4-1 and J is TRBJ2-1, with TRBD2 matching 10 bases. From germline, CDR1 is MGHRA and CDR2 YSYEKL. With V trimmed by 1 base and J by 8 bases, 5 bases remained unmatched. The CDR3 contains 15 residues.

The rearrangement uses TRBV4-2 and TRBJ2-5; 9 bases align to TRBD2. The V gene end was trimmed by 2 bases and the J gene end by 2 bases; junction bases not matched to a gene: 9. Germline CDR1 LGHNA, CDR2 YNFKEQ. This CDR3 has 17 amino acids. Written as DNA, the CDR3 is TGTGCCAGCAGCCAAAACTCCGGAGCGGGGGGACAAGAGACCCAGTACTTC. Protein product: CASSQNSGAGGQETQYF.

This clone was found a few times. The rearrangement links TRBV4-1 to TRBJ1-2; 10 bases are a match to TRBD1. Germline CDR1 MGHRA, CDR2 YSYEKL. The CDR3 is 16 residues long. Trimming at V came to 4 bases and at J to 7 bases, leaving 12 bases not matched to a gene. The chain's CDR3 is CASSLRTGTGVGGYTF. The CDR3 DNA sequence: TGCGCCAGCAGCCTACGTACCGGGACAGGGGTTGGTGGCTACACCTTC.

This clone has more than one count but fewer than ten. This rearrangement joins TRBV4-1 to TRBJ2-2; tentatively, D is TRBD1 (6 bases). V lost 5 bases to trimming and J lost 4 bases, with 20 bases between them. Germline V CDR1 and CDR2: MGHRA, YSYEKL. This CDR3 spans 17 amino acids. This CDR3 is CASSAYLQGVGTGELFF. In nucleotides, the CDR3 is TGCGCCAGCAGCGCGTACTTACAGGGCGTTGGCACCGGGGAGCTGTTTTTT.

About this clone itself: This specimen includes other DNA sequences encoding the same CDR3. The chain recombines TRBV4-1 with TRBJ1-6, with D unclear. Germline V gives CDR1 MGHRA, CDR2 YSYEKL. V was clipped by 3 bases and J by 1 base, with 7 bases between them. The CDR3 covers 15 residues. The CDR3 region is CASSQDRSYNSPLHF. The CDR3 coding sequence is TGCGCCAGCAGCCAGGACCGTTCCTATAATTCACCCCTCCACTTT.

The chain uses TRBV6-5 and TRBJ2-4; a weak D match, TRBD2 (5 bases). The CDR3 loop spans 15 amino acids. From germline, CDR1 is MNHEY and CDR2 SVGAGI. Trimming stripped 5 bases from V and 3 bases from J, with 14 bases between. This chain's CDR3 is CASSIDPRGKNIQYF. CDR3 bases: TGTGCCAGCAGTATCGACCCTCGGGGCAAAAACATTCAGTACTTC.

V and J are TRBV5-4 and TRBJ1-6; TRBD1 agrees at 7 bases. Germline-derived CDR1 and CDR2 are SGHNT and YYREEE (reference sequence). V gave up 1 base and J gave up 10 bases; unmatched junction bases: 11. The CDR3 sequence is 16 residues long. The CDR3 is CASSLYPGQPPSPLHF. The DNA for the CDR3 is TGTGCCAGCAGCTTGTATCCGGGACAGCCCCCCTCACCCCTCCACTTT.

The chain combines TRBV5-6 with TRBJ2-7; possible D gene TRBD1, 6 bases. The CDR3 covers 15 residues. V gave up 3 bases and J gave up 3 bases, with 16 bases separating them. Germline V gene lookup returns CDR1 SGHDT and CDR2 YYEEEE. CDR3 in amino acids: CASSWTIGQRYEQYF. In DNA form, the CDR3 reads TGTGCCAGCAGCTGGACAATAGGACAGCGCTACGAGCAGTACTTC.

This clone was seen only a few times. CDR3 sequence reads: CASSSVRQGAYYGYTF. In DNA, the CDR3 is TGTGCCAGCAGCTCCGTTCGACAGGGGGCATACTATGGCTACACCTTC. The chain couples TRBV13 to TRBJ1-2; 10 bases line up with TRBD1. Germline CDR1 is PRHDT and CDR2 is FYEKMQ (reference sequence). The CDR3 has 16 amino acids. V lost 4 bases and J lost 3; bases outside the gene matches: 8.

The gene calls are TRBV14 and TRBJ1-5; a weak D match, TRBD1 (5 bases). Germline V CDR1 and CDR2: SGHDN, FVKESK. V lost 0 bases, J lost 2 bases, and 8 bases lay in between. This CDR3 contains 15 residues. CDR3 coding DNA: TGTGCCAGCAGCCAAGAGCAAGGGGGCAATCAGCCCCAGCATTTT. Its translation: CASSQEQGGNQPQHF.

This clone has more than one count but fewer than ten. The chain combines TRBV2 with TRBJ2-5, with TRBD1 identical over 7 bases. Germline trimming cut 8 bases from V and 7 bases from J; bases unmatched to any gene: 7. The CDR3 spans 12 residues. Germline V lookup: CDR1 SNHLY, CDR2 FYNNEI. The CDR3 nucleotides are TGTGCCAGCCGAGAGGGACAGTGGACCCAGTACTTC. Encoded protein: CASREGQWTQYF.

This chain uses TRBV15 with TRBJ2-7; D unclear. V shed 4 bases and J shed 4 bases, with 14 bases lying between them. Germline V gene lookup returns CDR1 LNHNV and CDR2 YYDKDF (reference sequence). CDR3 size: 14 residues. The CDR3 here is CATSTSPDPYEQYF. CDR3 nucleotide sequence: TGTGCCACCAGCACCTCTCCCGATCCGTACGAGCAGTACTTC.

This rearrangement joins TRBV15 to TRBJ1-1; D ambiguous. V was trimmed by 0 bases and J by 8 bases, leaving 7 bases between them. CDR1 and CDR2 from the germline V gene are LNHNV and YYDKDF (reference sequence). This CDR3 spans 12 amino acids. The CDR3: CATSRDRREAFF. The CDR3 DNA reads as TGTGCCACCAGCAGAGATCGAAGGGAAGCTTTCTTT. The variable domain in full, completed from reference TRBV15 and TRBJ1-1, reads DAMVIQNPRYQVTQFGKPVTLSCSQTLNHNVMYWYQQKSSQAPKLLFHYYDKDFNNEADTPDNFQSRRPNTSFCFLDIRSPGLGDTAMYLCATSRDRREAFFGQGTRLTVV.